These 27 T cell receptor beta chains share one sample of origin, sequenced in a study of tumour-infiltrating T cells in Burkitt lymphoma. Clones were sequenced by immunoSEQ multiplex PCR, and TCRdb holds only the in-frame ones, with some missing. Of more than 2,500 clones in the sample, over 75% were seen once. The specimen sequenced was tumor tissue. The receptors shown here come from a human donor with diffuse large B-cell lymphoma.

This chain joins TRBV7-6 and TRBJ2-3; 13 bases fit TRBD2. The CDR3 covers 16 residues. With 1 base clipped from V and 7 bases from J, the junction kept 5 bases outside the gene matches. Germline CDR1 reads SGHVS; CDR2 reads FNYEAQ. The CDR3 DNA is TGTGCCAGCAGCTTAGAACTAGCGGGAGGGCCTAATACGCAGTATTTT. It encodes CASSLELAGGPNTQYF.

This clone has only one observation. The chain links TRBV7-2 to TRBJ2-3; possibly TRBD2 for D (5 bases). V lost 4 bases and J lost 2, with 16 bases in between. Germline values: CDR1 SGHTA, CDR2 FQGNSA. CDR3 length: 16 residues. CDR3 loop: CASSSFPRGNTDTQYF. The CDR3 nucleotides are TGTGCCAGCAGCTCTTTTCCCCGAGGGAACACAGATACGCAGTATTTT.

This chain links TRBV6-1 with TRBJ1-2; D ambiguous. The length of the CDR3 is 17 residues. Trimming removed 1 base from V and 0 bases from J, with 15 bases in between. Looked up from germline, CDR1 is MNHNS and CDR2 is SASEGT. This CDR3 reads CASSEVGVRFPNYGYTF. In DNA, the CDR3 is TGTGCCAGCAGTGAAGTAGGTGTTAGATTCCCTAACTATGGCTACACCTTC.

This clone was recorded a few times. V usage is TRBV2 and J usage is TRBJ2-3, with D unclear. Germline CDR1 reads SNHLY; CDR2 reads FYNNEI. The V and J ends lost 4 bases and 1 base respectively, with 15 bases between them. The CDR3 sequence is 16 residues long. The CDR3 region is CASSGRMGGGTDTQYF. The CDR3, as DNA: TGTGCCAGCAGTGGGCGTATGGGTGGTGGCACAGATACGCAGTATTTT.

The chain recombines TRBV4-2 with TRBJ2-2; 10 nucleotides match TRBD2. Unmatched junction bases numbered 11, after V lost 2 bases and J lost 5 bases. Per germline, CDR1 LGHNA and CDR2 YNFKEQ. The CDR3 length is 18 residues. The CDR3 coding sequence is TGTGCCAGCAGCCAAACCTCCCTTAGCGGGAGGCGAACCGGGGAGCTGTTTTTT. As protein: CASSQTSLSGRRTGELFF.

The chain employs TRBV9 and TRBJ2-3; the match to TRBD2 covers 9 bases. The CDR3 is 17 amino acids. CDR1 is SGDLS and CDR2 is YYNGEE in the germline V gene. Unmatched junction bases numbered 10, after V lost 0 bases and J lost 5 bases. CDR3 sequence reads: CASSVDIAGVSGDTQYF. The CDR3 DNA follows: TGTGCCAGCAGCGTAGATATAGCGGGAGTTTCTGGAGATACGCAGTATTTT.

The chain uses TRBV5-1 and TRBJ1-4; possibly TRBD1 for D (5 bases). V was cut by 2 bases and J by 3 bases, with 20 bases left in between. In germline, CDR1 is SGHRS, CDR2 YFSETQ. The CDR3 is 18 amino acids. Written as DNA, the CDR3 is TGCGCCAGCAGCTTACGGCAGGGTAGTTCGAATTCTAATGAAAAACTGTTTTTT. Translating gives CASSLRQGSSNSNEKLFF.

The rearrangement links TRBV6-5 to TRBJ2-7; 7 bases are shared with TRBD2. There are 13 residues in the CDR3. Unmatched junction bases numbered 0, after V lost 2 bases and J lost 2 bases. The germline V gene has CDR1 MNHEY and CDR2 SVGAGI. Here the CDR3 reads CASSYGLAYEQYF. The CDR3 DNA follows: TGTGCCAGCAGTTACGGACTAGCCTACGAGCAGTACTTC.

The chain uses TRBV15 and TRBJ2-2; D unclear. Trimming took off 3 bases at V and 1 base at J, with 9 bases between the two ends. CDR3 size: 15 residues. Germline V gene data show CDR1 as LNHNV and CDR2 as YYDKDF (reference sequence). The CDR3 DNA sequence: TGTGCCACCAGCAGGCCTCAGGAGAACACCGGGGAGCTGTTTTTT. Translating gives CATSRPQENTGELFF.

This clone turned up a few times. The chain employs TRBV7-6 and TRBJ2-7; D is uncertain. The CDR3 spans 13 residues. Germline CDR1 is SGHVS and CDR2 is FNYEAQ. Trimming removed 5 bases from V and 0 bases from J, with 8 bases in between. The CDR3 reads CASSPESSYEQYF. The CDR3 DNA follows: TGTGCCAGCAGCCCCGAAAGCTCCTACGAGCAGTACTTC.

The chain has TRBV7-9 and TRBJ2-1; D is perhaps TRBD2 (5 bases). CDR1 and CDR2 (germline): SEHNR, FQNEAQ (reference sequence). The CDR3 is made up of 15 amino acids. Trimming left V 7 bases short and J 1 base short, with 14 bases between. The CDR3 bases are TGTGCCAGCACCGGAGGCCAGAGGTCCTACAATGAGCAGTTCTTC. This codes for CASTGGQRSYNEQFF.

In this sample, this clone turned up once. V is TRBV7-2 and J is TRBJ2-3, with TRBD2 identical over 9 bases. The CDR3 totals 15 residues. Germline V lookup: CDR1 SGHTA, CDR2 FQGNSA. Trimming removed 5 bases from V and 5 bases from J; junction bases left unmatched: 8. CDR3 region: CASSHLGGGGDTQYF. The DNA of the CDR3 is TGTGCCAGCAGCCATCTTGGCGGGGGGGGAGATACGCAGTATTTT. Complete variable domain (other parts from reference TRBV7-2 and TRBJ2-3): GAGVSQSPSNKVTEKGKDVELRCDPISGHTALYWYRQSLGQGLEFLIYFQGNSAPDKSGLPSDRFSAERTGGSVSTLTIQRTQQEDSAVYLCASSHLGGGGDTQYFGPGTRLTVL.

V usage is TRBV14 and J usage is TRBJ2-1, with D perhaps assigned TRBD1 or TRBD2 (5 bases each). The CDR3 consists of 16 residues. Germline values: CDR1 SGHDN, CDR2 FVKESK. The V end was cut by 1 base, the J end by 9 bases, with 19 bases between. In nucleotides, the CDR3 is TGTGCCAGCAGCCAAGTTGAGGGGATCTACTTTTTTGAGCAGTTCTTC. Translated, it gives CASSQVEGIYFFEQFF.

The chain couples TRBV6-5 to TRBJ2-5; maybe TRBD2 (6 bases). Germline V gene data show CDR1 as MNHEY and CDR2 as SVGAGI. This CDR3 contains 12 residues. The V gene lost 6 bases and the J gene lost 8 bases, with 13 bases spanning the gap. CDR3 sequence (DNA): TGTGCCAGCAGCTCTTCGGGACTCACCCAGTACTTC. Its translation: CASSSSGLTQYF.

The rearrangement uses TRBV9 and TRBJ2-1, with 9 bases matching TRBD2. V shed 0 bases and J 9 bases; nucleotides not matched to a gene: 7. This CDR3 is built from 15 residues. Germline loops: CDR1 SGDLS, CDR2 YYNGEE. The CDR3 bases are TGTGCCAGCAGCGTAGAGACTAGCGGCCTCATTGAGCAGTTCTTC. It is translated as CASSVETSGLIEQFF.

The gene calls are TRBV5-4 and TRBJ1-3; D is perhaps TRBD1 (5 bases). V was trimmed by 4 bases and J by 3 bases, leaving 11 bases between them. Germline assignment: CDR1 SGHNT and CDR2 YYREEE (reference sequence). The length of the CDR3 is 14 residues. CDR3 amino acids: CASSPWGDGNTIYF. CDR3 DNA sequence: TGTGCCAGCAGCCCCTGGGGGGATGGAAACACCATATATTTT. The entire variable domain, with the rest obtained from reference TRBV5-4 and TRBJ1-3, is as follows: ETGVTQSPTHLIKTRGQQVTLRCSSQSGHNTVSWYQQALGQGPQFIFQYYREEENGRGNFPPRFSGLQFPNYSSELNVNALELDDSALYLCASSPWGDGNTIYFGEGSWLTVV.

The chain recombines TRBV27 with TRBJ2-1, with D possibly being TRBD2 (6 bases). The V gene lost 4 bases and the J gene lost 8 bases, with 18 bases spanning the gap. This CDR3 contains 15 residues. The germline gives CDR1 MNHEY, CDR2 SMNVEV (reference sequence). For the CDR3, the DNA is TGTGCCAGCAGTTCCCCATTCAGAGGAGGGGATGAGCAGTTCTTC. Protein: CASSSPFRGGDEQFF.

This chain uses TRBV28 with TRBJ2-5, with a weak D call TRBD1 (5 bases). The ends were cut back, 8 bases at V and 5 bases at J, with 18 bases in the middle. The CDR3 is 14 residues long. The germline gives CDR1 MDHEN, CDR2 SYDVKM. CDR3 residues: CASERQNNWETQYF. Written as DNA, the CDR3 is TGTGCCAGCGAGAGACAGAACAATTGGGAGACCCAGTACTTC. The full variable domain, in which reference TRBV28 and TRBJ2-5 provide the parts outside the CDR3, is DVKVTQSSRYLVKRTGEKVFLECVQDMDHENMFWYRQDPGLGLRLIYFSYDVKMKEKGDIPEGYSVSREKKERFSLILESASTNQTSMYLCASERQNNWETQYFGPGTRLLVL.

V is TRBV2 and J is TRBJ2-3, with 8 bases aligning to TRBD2. CDR3 length: 16 residues. V dropped 3 bases and J dropped 2; count of bases not matched to a gene: 7. CDR1 is SNHLY, CDR2 FYNNEI, per germline. The CDR3, as DNA: TGTGCCAGCAGTGAGGGTAGCGGGACGAACACAGATACGCAGTATTTT. Its translation: CASSEGSGTNTDTQYF.

The table lists this clone with a count of one. This sequence joins TRBV2 and TRBJ2-2; maybe TRBD2 (6 bases). The CDR3 is 14 amino acids. V was trimmed by 4 bases and J by 5 bases, leaving 11 bases between them. Germline V gives CDR1 SNHLY, CDR2 FYNNEI. This CDR3 is CASSVPGRTGELFF. The CDR3, as DNA: TGTGCCAGCAGTGTGCCAGGGAGGACCGGGGAGCTGTTTTTT. The whole variable domain, remainder taken from reference TRBV2 and TRBJ2-2, is EPEVTQTPSHQVTQMGQEVILRCVPISNHLYFYWYRQILGQKVEFLVSFYNNEISEKSEIFDDQFSVERPDGSNFTLKIRSTKLEDSAMYFCASSVPGRTGELFFGEGSRLTVL.

The chain carries TRBV20-1 and TRBJ2-7; the D is unclear. This CDR3 contains 11 residues. CDR1 is DFQATT, CDR2 SNEGSKA, per germline (reference sequence). Trimming removed 3 bases from V and 2 bases from J, with 5 bases in between. In DNA form, the CDR3 reads TGCAGTGCTAGGGAAACCTACGAGCAGTACTTC. It yields the protein CSARETYEQYF.

J is TRBJ2-3 and V is TRBV9; D remains unclear. The germline V gene encodes CDR1 SGDLS and CDR2 YYNGEE. The CDR3 has 15 residues. The V gene lost 4 bases and the J gene lost 2 bases, with 14 bases spanning the gap. This chain's CDR3 is CASSPWWLLTDTQYF. The DNA for the CDR3 is TGTGCCAGCAGCCCTTGGTGGCTCCTCACAGATACGCAGTATTTT.

The chain combines TRBV30 with TRBJ2-1; D ambiguous. Germline CDR1 is GTSNPN and CDR2 is SVGIG (reference sequence). V dropped 1 base and J dropped 7 bases, with 5 bases sitting between them. The CDR3 is 11 residues long. CDR3 bases: TGTGCCTGGAGTGCCGTGAATGAGCAGTTCTTC. This encodes CAWSAVNEQFF.

The V and J genes are TRBV27 and TRBJ2-5; D is possibly TRBD1 (5 bases). Trimming took 2 bases from V and 7 from J, leaving 20 bases between them. The CDR3 extends over 16 amino acids. CDR1 is MNHEY and CDR2 is SMNVEV in the germline V gene (reference sequence). CDR3 bases: TGTGCCAGCAGTTTAAGGATGGGCAGGGATATGGGGACCCAGTACTTC. It specifies CASSLRMGRDMGTQYF.

V and J are TRBV5-6 and TRBJ2-7; D uncertain. Trimming took 2 bases from V and 6 from J, leaving 9 bases between them. This CDR3 has 12 residues. Germline values: CDR1 SGHDT, CDR2 YYEEEE. CDR3 DNA: TGTGCCAGCAGCTTCTCCCCGGCCGAGCAGTACTTC. Residues: CASSFSPAEQYF.

The genes are TRBV15 and TRBJ1-1, with D perhaps matching TRBD1 (6 bases). The CDR3 contains 15 residues. Per germline, CDR1 LNHNV and CDR2 YYDKDF (reference sequence). Trimming removed 1 base at V and 4 bases at J, with 13 bases between. The CDR3 loop reads CATSRVSGVGTEAFF. The DNA for the CDR3 is TGTGCCACCAGCAGAGTCTCAGGGGTCGGCACTGAAGCTTTCTTT.

The chain employs TRBV4-2 and TRBJ2-2; 16 bases match TRBD2. Germline lookup yields CDR1 LGHNA and CDR2 YNFKEQ. The length of the CDR3 is 17 residues. V lost 4 bases, J lost 6 bases, and 5 bases stayed unmatched. CDR3 region: CASSPGLAGGRAGELFF. The CDR3 nucleotides read TGTGCCAGCAGCCCGGGACTAGCGGGGGGGCGGGCCGGGGAGCTGTTTTTT.